This T cell receptor beta chain was sequenced during a study of CD8+CD57+ T cells in acquired aplastic anemia (dated by TCRdb to 2016 to 2019). At the level of the whole study: On average, sorted CD4+ and CD8+ cells yielded 3.2 ug of extracted DNA, with a range of about 0.19 to 30 ug. Mean read counts for healthy donor samples were roughly 10 million for CD4+ cells and 11.0 million for CD8+ cells.

The CDR3 measures 14 amino acids from cysteine to phenylalanine. Only the CDR3 DNA stays, 42 bases, in frame from base 1. The germline V gene gives CDR1 as LGHNA and CDR2 as YSLEER. This clonotype was seen a handful of times. Its antigen remains unidentified. This may come from a read error, since a much larger clone is one base off. The study deep-sequenced TCR repertoires of sorted CD4+ and CD8+ blood T cells from severe aplastic anemia patients and healthy subjects. Ficoll-Paque density gradient centrifugation was used to isolate peripheral blood mononuclear cells. Before DNA extraction, CD4+ and CD8+ T cells were sorted by FACS or by magnetic beads. Genomic DNA was used as template for profiling of TCR beta VDJ combinations and CDR3 sequences. TCR repertoire sequencing was run on an Illumina HiSeq 2000. In the source study's methods: Repertoires were assessed using TRBV/TRBJ rearrangement plots, CDR3 size and DJ length profiles, and Simpson's diversity index. The immunodominant clone was defined as the most abundant DNA sequence in deep sequencing data. CDR3 amino acid sequences were checked for sharing between subjects and were compared against published repertoires and the VDJdb database. TCRdb itself trimmed the public reads at Q25 with fastp, ran MiXCR and retained productive beta chains. Under each unique CDR3 protein, matching rows form one entry showing the most common genes and DNA. For this entry, the V and J calls and clone size follow TCRdb and not the study's own pipeline. The sample table shows hundreds of thousands of distinct CDR3 sequences, and roughly 68% are seen once. The ten largest clones add up to less than 4% of the sample.

What the research found in general, with its limitations: CD8+ Simpson's diversity did not differ significantly between patients and healthy controls (P=0.060). Around 30 CD8+ CDR3 sequences were shared between patients and controls but appeared highly expressed in patients and within their immunodominant clones.

The source of this sequence is a human donor in good health, serving as a control. The chain employs TRBV4-3 and TRBJ1-1; the D gene assignment is ambiguous. The sample consisted of sorted CD4+, CD8+, or CD8+CD57+ T cells (not recorded which) from PBMCs. The sequenced DNA is TGCGCCAGCAGCCAAGGGAGCGGGAACATTGAAGCTTTCTTT. It translates to CASSQGSGNIEAFF.